The clone carrying this TCR beta chain was seen many times. Its specificity is not known. Using RNA template, CDR3s of TCR alpha and beta were amplified with iRepertoire arm-PCR. Tissue mRNA or PBMC total RNA, about 90-450 ng, went into one-step reverse transcription and amplification. TCRdb called the multiplex PCR reads again in MiXCR, with one record for every CDR3 protein. The table records 95,000 to 150,000 distinct CDR3 sequences, approximately 25% of them present only once. This specimen belongs to a study of glioma-infiltrating T cells. General study points: Non-neoplastic patients had below-expected tissue-blood divergence, while all gliomas exceeded expectation. Only very few CDR3 sequences appeared in both tissue and blood.

CDR1 MNHEY and CDR2 SMNVEV come from the germline V gene (reference sequence). Trimming removed 5 bases from V and 4 bases from J, with 6 bases in between. The CDR3 is 13 amino acids. J is TRBJ1-6 and V is TRBV27; D not certain. The sample taken for sequencing was glioma tissue, nonneoplastic brain tissue, or PBMCs (not recorded which). This clonotype originated in a human donor with low-grade glioma or glioblastoma, undergoing nonglioma brain surgery, or in good health (not recorded which). CDR3: CASSLVYNSPLHF. The DNA for the CDR3 is TGTGCCAGCAGTCTAGTTTATAATTCACCCCTCCACTTT.